This T cell receptor beta chain was sequenced in a study of T cell changes during pregnancy in multiple sclerosis. The germline gives CDR1 SGHDN, CDR2 FVKESK. The CDR3 runs 15 residues. The V and J ends lost 2 bases and 4 bases, in that order; junction bases with no gene match: 5. The data were produced by immunoSEQ multiplex PCR, yet TCRdb's version contains in-frame clones alone and is incomplete. The sample includes around 84,000 clones, approximately 95% of them seen just once. The clonotype comes from a female donor in good health, enrolled as a control in a pregnancy study. V is TRBV14 and J is TRBJ2-7; 10 bases line up with TRBD2. Specimen: peripheral blood, collected in the second trimester of pregnancy. This CDR3 is CASSQSRTSGYEQYF. The CDR3 nucleotides read TGTGCCAGCAGCCAAAGTCGGACTAGCGGTTACGAGCAGTACTTC.